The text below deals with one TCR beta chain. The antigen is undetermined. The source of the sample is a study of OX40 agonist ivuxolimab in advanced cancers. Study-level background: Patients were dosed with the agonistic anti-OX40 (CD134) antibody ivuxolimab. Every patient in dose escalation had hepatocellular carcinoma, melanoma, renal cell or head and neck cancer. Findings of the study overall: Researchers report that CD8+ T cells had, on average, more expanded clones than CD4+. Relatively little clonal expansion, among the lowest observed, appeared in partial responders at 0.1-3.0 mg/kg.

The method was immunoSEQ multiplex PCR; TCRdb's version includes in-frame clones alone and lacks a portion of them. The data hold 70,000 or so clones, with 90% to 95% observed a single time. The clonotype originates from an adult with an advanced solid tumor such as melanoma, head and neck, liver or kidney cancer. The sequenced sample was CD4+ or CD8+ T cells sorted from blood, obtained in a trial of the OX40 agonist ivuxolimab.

Here the CDR3 reads CASSRSSGTDEQYF. The CDR3 region has the DNA TGCGCCAGCTCACGCTCATCGGGGACTGACGAGCAGTACTTC. The chain employs TRBV10-1 and TRBJ2-7, with D perhaps TRBD2 (6 bases). Deletions cut 8 bases from V and 5 bases from J, with 19 bases between. The CDR3 extends over 14 amino acids. CDR1 is WNHNN and CDR2 is SYGVQD in the germline V gene (reference sequence).